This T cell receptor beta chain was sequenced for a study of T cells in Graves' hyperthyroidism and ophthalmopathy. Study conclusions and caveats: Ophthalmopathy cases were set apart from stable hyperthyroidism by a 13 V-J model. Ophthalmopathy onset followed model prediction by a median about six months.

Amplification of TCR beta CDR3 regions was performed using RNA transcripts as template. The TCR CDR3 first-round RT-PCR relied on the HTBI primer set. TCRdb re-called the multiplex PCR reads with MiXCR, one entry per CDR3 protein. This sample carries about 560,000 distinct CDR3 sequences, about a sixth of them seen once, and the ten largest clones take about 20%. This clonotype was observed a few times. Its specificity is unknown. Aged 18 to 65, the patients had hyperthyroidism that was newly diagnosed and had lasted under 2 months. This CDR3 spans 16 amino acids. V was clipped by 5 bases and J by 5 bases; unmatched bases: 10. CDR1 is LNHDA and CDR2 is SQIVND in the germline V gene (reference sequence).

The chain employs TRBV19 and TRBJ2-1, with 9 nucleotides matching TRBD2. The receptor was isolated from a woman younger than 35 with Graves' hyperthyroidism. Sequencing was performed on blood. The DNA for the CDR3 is TGTGCCAGTAGTTACCCAGCGGGAGGAGGCCACAATGAGCAGTTCTTC. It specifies CASSYPAGGGHNEQFF.